This entry lists 13 T cell receptor beta chains sequenced from one sample in a study of identical twins. TCRdb used MiXCR to reprocess the 5' RACE reads, holding one entry per CDR3 protein. The repertoire holds 240,000 or so distinct CDR3 sequences, with about 11% as singletons. Material: memory T cells sorted from blood. Receptor source: a middle-aged man in good health.

This clonotype has at least ten counts. This sequence joins TRBV12-3 or TRBV12-4 and TRBJ1-2; the match to TRBD1 covers 9 bases. V shed 5 bases and J 4 bases; nucleotides not matched to a gene: 5. The CDR3 length is 14 residues. CDR3 region: CASSIKTGGYGYTF. In DNA, the CDR3 is TGTGCCAGCAGTATCAAGACAGGGGGCTATGGCTACACCTTC.

This clonotype was counted at least ten times. V and J are TRBV7-2 and TRBJ1-2; D uncertain. Germline V gene data show CDR1 as SGHTA and CDR2 as FQGNSA. The CDR3 runs 14 residues. Deletions cut 11 bases from V and 0 bases from J, with 16 bases between. The CDR3 sequence: CACRGTPTNYGYTF. CDR3 nucleotides: TGTGCCTGCCGTGGAACACCAACTAACTATGGCTACACCTTC.

This clonotype was seen only once. The genes are TRBV10-3 and TRBJ1-2, with TRBD1 matching over 9 bases. The CDR3 runs to 14 residues. CDR1 is ENHRY, CDR2 SYGVKD, per germline. After removal of 7 bases from V and 4 bases from J, the junction contained 7 bases not matched to a gene. CDR3 residues: CAINPGQGSYGYTF. Written as DNA, the CDR3 is TGTGCCATCAATCCGGGACAGGGAAGCTATGGCTACACCTTC.

V and J are TRBV30 and TRBJ1-6, with TRBD1 as a possible D gene (5 bases). The V and J ends lost 1 base and 6 bases respectively, with 7 bases between them. The CDR3 covers 13 residues. The germline CDR1 and CDR2 sequences are GTSNPN and SVGIG (reference sequence). CDR3 amino acids: CAWSEGINSPLHF. The CDR3 nucleotides are TGTGCCTGGAGTGAGGGGATTAATTCACCCCTCCACTTT.

This clonotype was counted ten times or more. In DNA form, the CDR3 reads TGCGCCAGCAGCTTGGTGGGACAGGGGAGAGATGAGCAGTTCTTC. This sequence encodes CASSLVGQGRDEQFF. V usage is TRBV5-1 and J usage is TRBJ2-1, with 10 positions matching TRBD1. There are 15 residues in the CDR3. CDR1 and CDR2 (germline): SGHRS, YFSETQ. The junction had 5 bases not matched to a gene; V was cut back by 0 bases and J by 8 bases. Full variable domain (outside the CDR3, taken from reference TRBV5-1 and TRBJ2-1): KAGVTQTPRYLIKTRGQQVTLSCSPISGHRSVSWYQQTPGQGLQFLFEYFSETQRNKGNFPGRFSGRQFSNSRSEMNVSTLELGDSALYLCASSLVGQGRDEQFFGPGTRLTVL.

This clonotype has only a few counts. The CDR3 reads CASSYEGRLAFF. In nucleotides, the CDR3 is TGTGCCAGCAGTTATGAAGGTCGATTAGCTTTCTTT. The chain couples TRBV5-5 to TRBJ1-1; D not certain. Trimming cost V 5 bases and J 10 bases, with 15 bases left between them. Germline CDR1 reads SGHKS; CDR2 reads YYEKEE (reference sequence). This CDR3 region has 12 residues.

V gene TRBV5-1 combines with J gene TRBJ1-2; D remains unclear. CDR3 size: 13 residues. Trimming took off 0 bases at V and 3 bases at J, with 6 bases between the two ends. Germline CDR1 and CDR2: SGHRS and YFSETQ. As DNA, the CDR3 is TGCGCCAGCAGCTTGGCCTTCGACTATGGCTACACCTTC. Encoded protein: CASSLAFDYGYTF.

Remarks on this clonotype: At one boundary the junction diverges from the germline segment, which might be a read error. The rearrangement links TRBV7-9 to TRBJ1-3, with TRBD1 as a possible D gene (6 bases). The germline CDR1 and CDR2 sequences are SEHNR and FQNEAQ (reference sequence). The CDR3 extends over 11 amino acids. In DNA form, the CDR3 reads TGTGCCAGCAGCCCGGACAGCCTTCCTTGGTTT. As protein: CASSPDSLPWF.

This clonotype was seen ten or more times. This rearrangement joins TRBV14 to TRBJ2-7, with no clear D. V was trimmed by 4 bases and J by 5 bases, leaving 12 bases between them. The CDR3 is 13 residues long. Germline CDR1 and CDR2: SGHDN and FVKESK. The CDR3 loop is CASSLWTQDEQYF. CDR3 DNA sequence: TGTGCCAGCAGCCTTTGGACGCAAGACGAGCAGTACTTC.

The table lists this clonotype with a few counts. The chain joins TRBV6-1 to TRBJ2-1; D ambiguous. V was clipped by 2 bases and J by 0 bases, with 8 bases between them. The CDR3 contains 15 residues. Germline V gene sequence: CDR1 MNHNS, CDR2 SASEGT. The CDR3 sequence: CASSEFEISYNEQFF. CDR3 coding DNA: TGTGCCAGCAGTGAATTCGAAATCTCCTACAATGAGCAGTTCTTC.

The chain has TRBV19 and TRBJ2-7; D unclear. Germline CDR1 reads LNHDA; CDR2 reads SQIVND (reference sequence). The CDR3 totals 15 residues. Trimming removed 2 bases from V and 0 bases from J, with 11 bases in between. The CDR3 DNA reads TGTGCCAGTAGTATATGGTACAGAATCTCCTACGAGCAGTACTTC. Residues: CASSIWYRISYEQYF.

V gene TRBV18 combines with J gene TRBJ2-1; 7 nucleotides align to TRBD1. The CDR3 runs to 14 residues. V lost 5 bases and J lost 9; bases outside the gene matches: 10. Germline-derived CDR1 and CDR2 are KGHSH and LQKENI. CDR3 in DNA: TGTGCCAGCTCAGTCGACAGGGTAAGGGGTGAGCAGTTCTTC. Translating gives CASSVDRVRGEQFF.

This clonotype showed up many times. The V call is TRBV7-9, the J call TRBJ2-5; D gene unclear. Germline V lookup: CDR1 SEHNR, CDR2 FQNEAQ (reference sequence). Trimming took 1 base from V and 5 from J, leaving 11 bases between them. The CDR3 sequence is 14 residues long. CDR3 loop: CASSLDNGSETQYF. The CDR3 DNA is TGTGCCAGCAGCTTAGACAACGGCTCGGAGACCCAGTACTTC. The whole variable domain, filled in from reference TRBV7-9 and TRBJ2-5, reads DTGVSQNPRHKITKRGQNVTFRCDPISEHNRLYWYRQTLGQGPEFLTYFQNEAQLEKSRLLSDRFSAERPKGSFSTLEIQRTEQGDSAMYLCASSLDNGSETQYFGPGTRLLVL.